The following is a T cell receptor beta chain sequence with its context. Next came a second PCR, run for roughly 6 to 11 cycles, which used a sample-barcoded 5' primer along with a J-beta primer mix. TCRdb itself ran the 5' RACE reads through MiXCR, one entry per CDR3 protein. Of around 320,000 distinct CDR3 sequences in the sample, 27% are singletons; the top ten hold roughly 28%. The data stem from a study of blood T cells in healthy people across ages. From germline, CDR1 is SGHRS and CDR2 YFSETQ. This CDR3 has 12 amino acids. V lost 5 bases and J lost 5, with 7 bases in between. The rearrangement joins TRBV5-1 to TRBJ2-2; D call uncertain. The sequenced material came from blood. This TCR came from a woman in her seventies in good health. DNA for the CDR3: TGCGCCAGCAGAGTTGGGACCGGGGAGCTGTTTTTT. Its protein is CASRVGTGELFF.